Sequencing of this TCR beta chain was carried out in a study of blood T cell repertoires in COVID-19. The method was immunoSEQ multiplex PCR; TCRdb's version includes in-frame clones alone and lacks a portion of them. Among under 250,000 clones, approximately 87% were seen once, and the ten largest hold 2% to 3%. The source is a woman between 65 and 79 years old with active or convalescent COVID-19. The sequencing sample was made of peripheral blood.

Here the CDR3 DNA reads TGTGCCAGCAGCCAAATGCCCTTAGCGGGGACCCAGTACTTC. Protein: CASSQMPLAGTQYF. The rearrangement joins TRBV5-6 to TRBJ2-5; 7 positions match TRBD2. The CDR3 spans 14 residues. V gave up 4 bases and J gave up 7 bases; unmatched junction bases: 10. Germline V gene lookup returns CDR1 SGHDT and CDR2 YYEEEE.